These 4 T cell receptor beta chains were sequenced from one sample in a study of T cell changes during pregnancy in multiple sclerosis. Method: immunoSEQ multiplex PCR; TCRdb's copy keeps in-frame clones and lacks some. Of 45,000 or so clones in the sample, roughly 90% were seen once. The sequencing here drew on peripheral blood, taken in the first trimester of pregnancy. The receptors come from a female donor with multiple sclerosis, enrolled in a pregnancy study.

To note about this clone: The sample holds other DNA sequences that translate to the same CDR3. The chain uses TRBV7-2 and TRBJ1-2; D may be TRBD1 (5 bases). CDR1 and CDR2 (germline): SGHTA, FQGNSA. This CDR3 contains 16 residues. Trimming shortened V by 5 bases and J by 6 bases, and 22 bases separated the two germline ends. The CDR3 is CASSRQARASPDGYTF. The DNA of the CDR3 is TGTGCCAGCAGCCGCCAGGCCAGGGCTTCGCCCGATGGCTACACCTTC. Filled out from reference TRBV7-2 and TRBJ1-2, the complete variable domain reads GAGVSQSPSNKVTEKGKDVELRCDPISGHTALYWYRQSLGQGLEFLIYFQGNSAPDKSGLPSDRFSAERTGGSVSTLTIQRTQQEDSAVYLCASSRQARASPDGYTFGSGTRLTVV.

V gene TRBV18 combines with J gene TRBJ2-2, with 7 nucleotides matching TRBD2. Germline trimming cut 1 base from V and 0 bases from J; bases unmatched to any gene: 5. Germline V gene data show CDR1 as KGHSH and CDR2 as LQKENI. The CDR3 loop spans 17 amino acids. This CDR3 is CASSPRLAVTNTGELFF. The CDR3, as DNA: TGTGCCAGCTCACCACGGCTAGCGGTCACGAACACCGGGGAGCTGTTTTTT.

CDR3 coding DNA: TGTGCCAGCAGTGAGGGGACAGGGCACACAGATACGCAGTATTTT. Its protein is CASSEGTGHTDTQYF. This rearrangement joins TRBV6-4 to TRBJ2-3, with 9 positions matching TRBD1. From germline, CDR1 is MRHNA and CDR2 SNTAGT. Trimming cost V 3 bases and J 2 bases; bases outside gene matches: 3. The CDR3 is made up of 15 amino acids.

The chain uses TRBV5-1 and TRBJ1-4, with 9 positions matching TRBD1. Unmatched junction bases numbered 12, after V lost 4 bases and J lost 8 bases. The CDR3 sequence is 16 residues long. Looked up from germline, CDR1 is SGHRS and CDR2 is YFSETQ. In DNA form, the CDR3 reads TGCGCCAGCAGCGTCCCGGGACAGGGAGTCAAGGAAAAACTGTTTTTT. Protein sequence: CASSVPGQGVKEKLFF.